The subject of this entry is one TCR beta chain. The antigen is not known. This entry comes from a study of post-analysis software for immune sequencing data. Findings of the study overall: Patients had higher frequencies than controls of five TRBV segments, including TRBV5-6, TRBV5-1 and TRBV20-1.

Tagging with unique molecular identifiers was a feature of the TCR beta cDNA libraries. Once roughly 0.85 to 11 million T cells were used, roughly 0.5 million cDNA molecules resulted. TCRdb fed the PCR reads into MiXCR, producing one record per CDR3 protein. The sample holds under 650,000 distinct CDR3 sequences, about 40% seen once. This CDR3 region has 15 residues. With 6 bases clipped from V and 2 bases from J, the junction kept 9 bases outside the gene matches. The germline gives CDR1 SGHRS, CDR2 YFSETQ. This clonotype originated in a girl under 18 with multiple sclerosis. The chain joins TRBV5-1 to TRBJ2-5; 8 bases are a match to TRBD2. Specimen: blood. This CDR3 is CASTEIAGLQETQYF. CDR3 bases: TGCGCCAGCACCGAAATAGCGGGGTTGCAAGAGACCCAGTACTTC.